Presented here are 26 T cell receptor beta chains from one specimen sequenced in a study of T cells after yellow fever vaccination. TCRdb called the 5' RACE reads again in MiXCR, with one record for every CDR3 protein. Among 620,000 or so distinct CDR3 sequences listed, around 17% were seen once. The source was PBMCs, collected 5 days after the first yellow fever vaccination. The receptor source for this set is a young man who received the YFV17D yellow fever vaccine.

The J gene is TRBJ2-3, the V gene TRBV9; 11 nucleotides agree with TRBD2. Looked up from germline, CDR1 is SGDLS and CDR2 is YYNGEE. The J segment lost 2 bases and the V segment lost 0 bases, leaving 5 bases of the junction unmatched. The CDR3 is made up of 17 amino acids. The CDR3 loop reads CASSVVSGGDLTDTQYF. The CDR3 DNA reads as TGTGCCAGCAGCGTAGTTAGCGGGGGGGACCTCACAGATACGCAGTATTTT.

This chain links TRBV5-1 with TRBJ1-3; D uncertain. The CDR3 consists of 14 residues. Per germline, CDR1 SGHRS and CDR2 YFSETQ. V gave up 5 bases and J gave up 3 bases, with 12 bases separating them. CDR3 protein: CASRSGLSGNTIYF. The CDR3, as DNA: TGCGCCAGCAGGAGTGGTCTCAGTGGAAACACCATATATTTT.

This clonotype was seen at least ten times. The rearrangement joins TRBV12-3 or TRBV12-4 to TRBJ2-2; TRBD2 matches 8 bases. The CDR3 extends over 14 amino acids. V lost 6 bases to trimming and J lost 6 bases; unmatched junction nucleotides: 6. The CDR3 here is CASSRAGAAGELFF. As DNA, the CDR3 is TGTGCCAGCAGCCGAGCGGGGGCCGCCGGGGAGCTGTTTTTT.

This clonotype showed up just a few times. The rearrangement uses TRBV11-2 and TRBJ1-2, with a possible D match to TRBD1 (5 bases). Trimming cost V 1 base and J 4 bases, with 10 bases left between them. The CDR3 consists of 14 residues. CDR1 and CDR2 (germline): SGHAT, FQNNGV. The CDR3 spells CASSLGGRPYGYTF. The DNA of the CDR3 is TGTGCCAGCAGCTTAGGGGGACGGCCCTATGGCTACACCTTC.

The chain joins TRBV20-1 to TRBJ1-1; unclear D gene. The germline V and J ends were trimmed by 0 bases and 5 bases, with 7 bases remaining between them. This CDR3 contains 12 residues. The V gene's germline CDR1 is DFQATT and CDR2 SNEGSKA (reference sequence). The DNA for the CDR3 is TGCAGTGCTAGAGATCGAGGAACTGAAGCTTTCTTT. Residues: CSARDRGTEAFF.

The V and J genes are TRBV6-1 and TRBJ2-2, with D perhaps matching TRBD1 (6 bases). This CDR3 has 15 residues. Germline values: CDR1 MNHNS, CDR2 SASEGT. V shed 6 bases and J shed 3 bases, with 14 bases lying between them. CDR3 region: CASRKTGGDTGELFF. CDR3 DNA sequence: TGTGCCAGCAGAAAGACAGGCGGAGACACCGGGGAGCTGTTTTTT.

Only a few counts were recorded for this clonotype. V and J are TRBV6-1 and TRBJ1-5, with D possibly TRBD1 on 6 matching bases. Per the germline V gene, CDR1 is MNHNS and CDR2 is SASEGT. The CDR3 consists of 14 residues. V was trimmed by 10 bases and J by 5 bases, leaving 18 bases between them. This chain's CDR3 is CATTGNTDDQPQHF. The CDR3 nucleotides are TGTGCCACCACAGGGAACACCGATGATCAGCCCCAGCATTTT.

This clonotype was recorded only once. The chain combines TRBV3-1 with TRBJ2-3; D may be TRBD2 (5 bases). There are 15 residues in the CDR3. V was shortened by 4 bases and J by 2 bases, with 13 bases between the two germline ends. Germline CDR1 reads LGHDT; CDR2 reads YNNKEL (reference sequence). The CDR3 sequence is CASSLLRATTDTQYF. Here the CDR3 DNA reads TGTGCCAGCAGCCTCCTGAGGGCTACCACAGATACGCAGTATTTT.

This clonotype showed up just a few times. This rearrangement joins TRBV6-2 or TRBV6-3 to TRBJ2-7; perhaps TRBD1 as D (6 bases). Germline CDR1 MNHEY, CDR2 SVGEGT. V was cut by 2 bases and J by 3 bases, with 14 bases left in between. The CDR3 runs 15 residues. This CDR3 is CASSYVPGQIYEQYV. The CDR3 DNA reads as TGTGCCAGCAGTTACGTTCCAGGACAGATCTACGAGCAGTACGTC.

This chain joins TRBV2 and TRBJ1-1; tentative D call: TRBD1 (5 bases). This CDR3 contains 13 residues. Trimming stripped 11 bases from V and 4 bases from J, with 17 bases between. CDR1 is SNHLY, CDR2 FYNNEI, per germline. In DNA, the CDR3 is TGTGCCCAATCTCGGGGAGGGGCCACTGAAGCTTTCTTT. This encodes CAQSRGGATEAFF.

V is TRBV28 and J is TRBJ2-1; 9 positions match TRBD2. This CDR3 comprises 15 residues. V gave up 6 bases and J gave up 14 bases; unmatched junction bases: 17. Germline-derived CDR1 and CDR2 are MDHEN and SYDVKM. The CDR3 coding sequence is TGTGCCAGCAGCCCCCAAGGGGACGCCGGGACTAGCAAGTTCTTC. Translated, it gives CASSPQGDAGTSKFF.

The J gene is TRBJ2-7, the V gene TRBV5-6; no definite D call. V lost 1 base and J 6 bases, leaving 8 bases between the germline ends. Per germline, CDR1 SGHDT and CDR2 YYEEEE. CDR3 length: 12 amino acids. The CDR3 loop reads CASSLISGEQYF. CDR3 nucleotides: TGTGCCAGCAGCTTGATCAGTGGCGAGCAGTACTTC.

V usage is TRBV12-3 or TRBV12-4 and J usage is TRBJ2-5; 7 nucleotides align to TRBD2. This CDR3 has 15 residues. J gave up 4 bases and V 3 bases, and 8 bases lay outside the gene matches. The CDR3 spells CASSLSQRGLETQYF. The CDR3 DNA follows: TGTGCCAGCAGTTTGAGCCAGCGGGGTCTAGAGACCCAGTACTTC.

The rearrangement uses TRBV2 and TRBJ2-5, with 9 bases identical to TRBD1. Per germline, CDR1 SNHLY and CDR2 FYNNEI. Trimming at V came to 7 bases and at J to 1 base, leaving 10 bases not matched to a gene. The CDR3 extends over 16 amino acids. CDR3: CASTWNRDRVQETQYF. The CDR3 DNA reads TGTGCCAGCACATGGAATAGGGACAGGGTCCAAGAGACCCAGTACTTC.

This clonotype was seen only a few times. This chain connects TRBV5-6 to TRBJ1-6; the D is unclear. The ends were cut back, 0 bases at V and 10 bases at J, with 11 bases in the middle. The length of the CDR3 is 14 residues. The germline CDR1 and CDR2 sequences are SGHDT and YYEEEE. As DNA, the CDR3 is TGTGCCAGCAGCTTGGTACGGGGTTTGTCACCCCTCCACTTT. Translated: CASSLVRGLSPLHF.

The chain is built from TRBV11-2 and TRBJ2-5; D unclear. This CDR3 has 13 residues. V was shortened by 1 base and J by 3 bases, with 6 bases between the two germline ends. Germline lookup yields CDR1 SGHAT and CDR2 FQNNGV. CDR3 DNA sequence: TGTGCCAGCAGCTTAGGGTTCGAAGAGACCCAGTACTTC. Encoded protein: CASSLGFEETQYF.

The V gene is TRBV4-1, the J gene TRBJ1-1; D call uncertain. Germline assignment: CDR1 MGHRA and CDR2 YSYEKL. V gave up 0 bases and J gave up 1 base, with 15 bases separating them. The CDR3 sequence is 17 residues long. The CDR3 loop is CASSQERGVGWNTEAFF. The CDR3, as DNA: TGCGCCAGCAGCCAAGAACGGGGAGTGGGGTGGAACACTGAAGCTTTCTTT.

V is TRBV7-3 and J is TRBJ2-1; TRBD2 might be the D (5 bases). The CDR3 covers 12 residues. Looked up from germline, CDR1 is SGHTA and CDR2 is FQGTGA. V gave up 8 bases and J gave up 14 bases, with 19 bases separating them. The CDR3 loop is CASPLFSPGEFF. The CDR3 DNA is TGTGCCAGCCCCCTTTTCTCCCCCGGGGAGTTCTTC.

This clonotype was found a few times. The chain combines TRBV11-2 with TRBJ1-5; unclear D gene. The CDR3 covers 18 residues. V dropped 0 bases and J dropped 0 bases, with 15 bases sitting between them. Germline loops: CDR1 SGHAT, CDR2 FQNNGV. CDR3 loop: CASSLEGPSSYSNQPQHF. CDR3 in DNA: TGTGCCAGCAGCTTAGAAGGTCCGTCAAGCTATAGCAATCAGCCCCAGCATTTT. The full variable domain, with the rest looked up from reference TRBV11-2 and TRBJ1-5, is EAGVAQSPRYKIIEKRQSVAFWCNPISGHATLYWYQQILGQGPKLLIQFQNNGVVDDSQLPKDRFSAERLKGVDSTLKIQPAKLEDSAVYLCASSLEGPSSYSNQPQHFGDGTRLSIL.

This clonotype was seen a few times. The chain recombines TRBV7-2 with TRBJ2-3; possibly TRBD2 for D (6 bases). Germline V CDR1 and CDR2: SGHTA, FQGNSA. V lost 5 bases and J 1 base, leaving 13 bases between the germline ends. This CDR3 spans 15 amino acids. CDR3 nucleotide sequence: TGTGCCAGCAGCCCGGGGAGGATACGCACAGATACGCAGTATTTT. It is translated as CASSPGRIRTDTQYF.

This clonotype was picked up a small number of times. CDR3 amino acids: CASPPTRGADTEAFF. The DNA of the CDR3 is TGTGCCAGCCCGCCGACACGGGGGGCGGACACTGAAGCTTTCTTT. The chain combines TRBV18 with TRBJ1-1; D possibly corresponds to TRBD1 (6 bases). Per germline, CDR1 KGHSH and CDR2 LQKENI. Trimming stripped 8 bases from V and 3 bases from J, with 19 bases between. CDR3 length equals 15 residues. The variable domain in full, with the rest retrieved from reference TRBV18 and TRBJ1-1, is NAGVMQNPRHLVRRRGQEARLRCSPMKGHSHVYWYRQLPEEGLKFMVYLQKENIIDESGMPKERFSAEFPKEGPSILRIQQVVRGDSAAYFCASPPTRGADTEAFFGQGTRLTVV.

The genes are TRBV10-2 and TRBJ2-1; 7 bases map to TRBD2. The CDR3 is 15 amino acids. The V and J ends lost 0 bases and 4 bases, in that order; junction bases with no gene match: 3. Germline V lookup: CDR1 WSHSY, CDR2 SAAADI. CDR3 nucleotides: TGCGCCAGCAGTGAGTCGCAGGGAGGGTACAATGAGCAGTTCTTC. Its translation is CASSESQGGYNEQFF.

Remarks on this clonotype: Germline and junction disagree at one end, which may indicate a read error. The chain uses TRBV5-1 and TRBJ1-1; D remains ambiguous. CDR1 and CDR2 from the germline V gene are SGHRS and YFSETQ. The CDR3 runs to 14 residues. The CDR3 spells CASSLTGMNTEASF. DNA for the CDR3: TGCGCCAGCAGCTTGACGGGGATGAACACTGAAGCTTCCTTT.

This clonotype occurred many times. V usage is TRBV27 and J usage is TRBJ2-3, with a tentative D call TRBD2 (7 bases). This CDR3 region has 16 residues. Germline CDR1 and CDR2: MNHEY and SMNVEV (reference sequence). V was shortened by 3 bases and J by 5 bases, with 18 bases between the two germline ends. CDR3 in DNA: TGTGCCAGCAGTTTTTGGGGGGGCAAGCTAGGAGATACGCAGTATTTT. Translated: CASSFWGGKLGDTQYF.

The V and J genes are TRBV20-1 and TRBJ2-5; D not certain. The CDR3 runs to 13 residues. V lost 1 base and J 0 bases, leaving 6 bases between the germline ends. From germline, CDR1 is DFQATT and CDR2 SNEGSKA (reference sequence). Here the CDR3 DNA reads TGCAGTGCTAGAGTTGGGGACCAAGAGACCCAGTACTTC. This encodes CSARVGDQETQYF.

This clonotype was observed a few times. This sequence joins TRBV5-4 and TRBJ2-1, with D hard to call. The V gene's germline CDR1 is SGHNT and CDR2 YYREEE (reference sequence). The V end was cut by 5 bases, the J end by 0 bases, with 15 bases between. The CDR3 loop spans 16 amino acids. CDR3 nucleotide sequence: TGTGCCAGCAGGCCTATTATGAGCAGCTCCTACAATGAGCAGTTCTTC. This gives the protein CASRPIMSSSYNEQFF.